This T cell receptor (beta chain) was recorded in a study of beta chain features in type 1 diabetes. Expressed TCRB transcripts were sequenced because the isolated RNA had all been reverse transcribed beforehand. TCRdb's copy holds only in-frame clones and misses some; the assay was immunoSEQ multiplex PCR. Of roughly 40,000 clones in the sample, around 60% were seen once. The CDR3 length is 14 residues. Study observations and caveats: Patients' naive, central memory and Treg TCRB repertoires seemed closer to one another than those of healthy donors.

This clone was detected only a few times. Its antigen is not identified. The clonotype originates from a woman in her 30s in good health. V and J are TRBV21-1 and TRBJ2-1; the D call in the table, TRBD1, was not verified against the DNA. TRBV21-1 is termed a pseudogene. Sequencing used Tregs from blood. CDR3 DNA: TGTGCCACCCGGGGACAGGGGGCTGGGAATGAGCAGTTCTTC. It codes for CATRGQGAGNEQFF.